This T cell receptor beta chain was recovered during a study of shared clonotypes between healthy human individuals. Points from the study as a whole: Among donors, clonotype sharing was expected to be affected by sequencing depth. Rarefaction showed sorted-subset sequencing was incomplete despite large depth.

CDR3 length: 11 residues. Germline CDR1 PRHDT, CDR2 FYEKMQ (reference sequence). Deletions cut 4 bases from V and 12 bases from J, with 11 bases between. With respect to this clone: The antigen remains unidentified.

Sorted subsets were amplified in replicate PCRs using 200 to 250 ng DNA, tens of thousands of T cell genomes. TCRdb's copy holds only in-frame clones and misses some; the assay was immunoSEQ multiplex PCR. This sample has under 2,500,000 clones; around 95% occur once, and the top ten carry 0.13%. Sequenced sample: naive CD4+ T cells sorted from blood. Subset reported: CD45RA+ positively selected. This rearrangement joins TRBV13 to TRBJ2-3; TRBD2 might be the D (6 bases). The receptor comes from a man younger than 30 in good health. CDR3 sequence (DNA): TGTGCCAGCAGCTCCGGGACTCCCCAGTATTTT. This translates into CASSSGTPQYF.